The rows below give T cell receptor beta chains drawn from one sample of a study of blood T cell repertoires in COVID-19. This table comes from immunoSEQ multiplex PCR, and its TCRdb copy is limited to in-frame clones, with some not included. The data show under 300,000 clones, approximately 90% seen once. The sequenced material came from peripheral blood. These receptors were obtained from a woman aged 40 to 55 who had recovered from COVID-19. Each CDR3 is given with its conserved first and last residue. Fields, in order: D gene, clone size, J gene, V gene, CDR3 protein, CDR3 DNA. A D gene is named only where the DNA matches it firmly. The size entry is marked missing in some rows and otherwise reads once, few, many or a size class.

>.|.|TRBJ1-5|TRBV30
CAWSERGNQPQHF
TGTGCCTGGAGTGAACGGGGAAATCAGCCCCAGCATTTT
>.|.|TRBJ1-3|TRBV25-1
CASSEHAQTGNTIYF
TGTGCCAGCAGTGAACATGCCCAGACTGGAAACACCATATATTTT
>TRBD2|.|TRBJ2-2|TRBV24-1
CATSDYTSGRASGELFF
TGTGCCACCAGTGACTACACTAGCGGGAGGGCTTCCGGGGAGCTGTTTTTT
>TRBD1|.|TRBJ2-4|TRBV7-2
CASSLLGQGRAKNIQYF
TGTGCCAGCAGCTTATTAGGACAGGGAAGAGCCAAAAACATTCAGTACTTC
>.|once|TRBJ1-2|TRBV4-2
CASSQDRVYGYTF
TGTGCCAGCAGCCAAGATCGAGTCTATGGCTACACCTTC
>TRBD1|.|TRBJ1-6|TRBV28
CASSPWGQGYNSPLHF
TGTGCCAGCAGTCCGTGGGGACAGGGATATAATTCACCCCTCCACTTT
>.|.|TRBJ2-7|TRBV28
CASSRVAGRFYEQYF
TGTGCCAGCAGTCGGGTTGCAGGGCGCTTCTACGAGCAGTACTTC
>.|.|TRBJ1-3|TRBV10-3
CAISERLGNTIYF
TGTGCCATCAGTGAGAGACTTGGAAACACCATATATTTT
>.|.|TRBJ2-6|TRBV6-5
CASKRLLGANVLTF
TGTGCCAGCAAGCGGTTACTCGGGGCCAACGTCCTGACTTTC
>.|.|TRBJ1-6|TRBV27
CASSVGGLSSPLHF
TGTGCCAGCAGTGTAGGGGGTCTTAGCTCACCCCTCCACTTT
>TRBD1|.|TRBJ1-5|TRBV2
CASTQGQGGQPQHF
TGTGCCAGCACCCAGGGACAGGGAGGTCAGCCCCAGCATTTT
>.|.|TRBJ2-1|TRBV19
CASSPLERSNNEQFF
TGTGCCAGTAGCCCACTCGAGCGGTCCAACAATGAGCAGTTCTTC
>.|.|TRBJ1-2|TRBV6-1
CASSELDSNYGYTF
TGTGCCAGCAGTGAATTGGACTCCAACTATGGCTACACCTTC
>.|.|TRBJ2-3|TRBV4-3
CASSQGENWYGSTDTQYF
TGCGCCAGCAGCCAAGGGGAGAATTGGTACGGTAGCACAGATACGCAGTATTTT
>.|.|TRBJ2-1|TRBV7-9
CASSLAGGGNEQFF
TGTGCCAGCAGCTTAGCGGGAGGGGGAAATGAGCAGTTCTTC